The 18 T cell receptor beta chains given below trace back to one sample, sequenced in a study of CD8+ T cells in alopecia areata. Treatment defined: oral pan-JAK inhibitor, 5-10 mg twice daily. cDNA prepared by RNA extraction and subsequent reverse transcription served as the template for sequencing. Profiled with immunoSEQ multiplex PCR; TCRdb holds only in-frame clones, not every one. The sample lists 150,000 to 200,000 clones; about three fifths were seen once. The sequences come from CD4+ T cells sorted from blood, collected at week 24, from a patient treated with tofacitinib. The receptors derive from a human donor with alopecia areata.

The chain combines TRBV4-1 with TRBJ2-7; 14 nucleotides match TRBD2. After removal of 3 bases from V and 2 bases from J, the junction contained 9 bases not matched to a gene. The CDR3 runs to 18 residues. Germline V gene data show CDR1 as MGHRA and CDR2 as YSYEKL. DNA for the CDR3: TGCGCCAGCAGCCATTGGACTAGCGGGGGGTTTTTACCCTACGAGCAGTACTTC. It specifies CASSHWTSGGFLPYEQYF.

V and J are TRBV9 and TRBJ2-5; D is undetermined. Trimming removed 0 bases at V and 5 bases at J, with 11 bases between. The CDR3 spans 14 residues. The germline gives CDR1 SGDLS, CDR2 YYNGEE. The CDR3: CASSVGDIWETQYF. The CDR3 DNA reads TGTGCCAGCAGCGTAGGCGACATTTGGGAGACCCAGTACTTC.

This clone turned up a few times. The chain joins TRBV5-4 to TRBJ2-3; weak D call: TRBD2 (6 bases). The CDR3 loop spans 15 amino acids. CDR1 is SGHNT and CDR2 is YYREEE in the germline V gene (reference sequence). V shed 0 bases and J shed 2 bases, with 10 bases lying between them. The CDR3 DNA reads TGTGCCAGCAGCTTGGACCGGGGGACCACAGATACGCAGTATTTT. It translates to CASSLDRGTTDTQYF.

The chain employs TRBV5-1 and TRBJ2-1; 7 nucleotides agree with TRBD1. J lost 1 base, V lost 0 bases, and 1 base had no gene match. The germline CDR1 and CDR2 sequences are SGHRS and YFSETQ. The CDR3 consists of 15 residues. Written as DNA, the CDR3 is TGCGCCAGCAGCTTGGGACAGGGATCCTACAATGAGCAGTTCTTC. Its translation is CASSLGQGSYNEQFF.

CDR3 amino acids: CASSLRSSGVSVNEQFF. CDR3 nucleotides: TGTGCCAGCAGCTTACGTTCTAGCGGGGTTAGCGTCAATGAGCAGTTCTTC. This sequence joins TRBV7-2 and TRBJ2-1, with TRBD2 matching 9 bases. This CDR3 is 17 amino acids long. In germline, CDR1 is SGHTA, CDR2 FQGNSA. V lost 2 bases and J lost 6; bases outside the gene matches: 11. The entire variable domain, with the rest obtained from reference TRBV7-2 and TRBJ2-1, is as follows: GAGVSQSPSNKVTEKGKDVELRCDPISGHTALYWYRQSLGQGLEFLIYFQGNSAPDKSGLPSDRFSAERTGGSVSTLTIQRTQQEDSAVYLCASSLRSSGVSVNEQFFGPGTRLTVL.

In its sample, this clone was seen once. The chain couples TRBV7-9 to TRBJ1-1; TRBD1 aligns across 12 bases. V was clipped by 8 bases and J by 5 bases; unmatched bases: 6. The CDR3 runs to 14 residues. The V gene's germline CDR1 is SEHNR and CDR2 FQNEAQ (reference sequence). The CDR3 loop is CASARGQGATEAFF. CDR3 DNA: TGTGCCAGCGCACGGGGACAGGGGGCAACTGAAGCTTTCTTT.

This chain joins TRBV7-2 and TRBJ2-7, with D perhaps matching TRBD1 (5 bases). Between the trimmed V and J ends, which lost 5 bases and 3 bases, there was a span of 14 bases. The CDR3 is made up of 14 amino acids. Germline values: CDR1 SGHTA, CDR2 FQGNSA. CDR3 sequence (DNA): TGTGCCAGCAGCCCGCAGGGCAGCAGCTACGAGCAGTACTTC. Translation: CASSPQGSSYEQYF.

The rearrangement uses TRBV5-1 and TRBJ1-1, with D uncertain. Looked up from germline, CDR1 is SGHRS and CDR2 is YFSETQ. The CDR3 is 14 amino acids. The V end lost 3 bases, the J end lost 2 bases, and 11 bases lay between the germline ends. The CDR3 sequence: CASSYQTENTEAFF. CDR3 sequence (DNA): TGCGCCAGCAGCTATCAGACCGAAAACACTGAAGCTTTCTTT.

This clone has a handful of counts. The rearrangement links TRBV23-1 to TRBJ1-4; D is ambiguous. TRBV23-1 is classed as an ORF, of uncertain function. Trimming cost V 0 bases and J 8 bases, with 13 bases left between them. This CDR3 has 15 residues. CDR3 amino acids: CASSQSTRNGEKLFF. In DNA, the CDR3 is TGCGCCAGCAGTCAATCGACACGAAACGGGGAAAAACTGTTTTTT.

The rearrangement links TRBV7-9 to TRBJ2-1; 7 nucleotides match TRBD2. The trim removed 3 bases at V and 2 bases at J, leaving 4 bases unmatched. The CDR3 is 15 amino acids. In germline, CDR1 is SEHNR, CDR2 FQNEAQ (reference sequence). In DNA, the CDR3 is TGTGCCAGCAGCTTTATCGGGACTACCTACAATGAGCAGTTCTTC. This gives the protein CASSFIGTTYNEQFF. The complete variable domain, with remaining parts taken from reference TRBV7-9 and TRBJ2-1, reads DTGVSQNPRHKITKRGQNVTFRCDPISEHNRLYWYRQTLGQGPEFLTYFQNEAQLEKSRLLSDRFSAERPKGSFSTLEIQRTEQGDSAMYLCASSFIGTTYNEQFFGPGTRLTVL.

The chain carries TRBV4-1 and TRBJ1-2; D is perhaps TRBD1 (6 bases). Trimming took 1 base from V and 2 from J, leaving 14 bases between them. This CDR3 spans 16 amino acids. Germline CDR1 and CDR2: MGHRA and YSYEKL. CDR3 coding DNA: TGCGCCAGCAGCCAAGTAAACAGGGTGGGCAACTATGGCTACACCTTC. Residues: CASSQVNRVGNYGYTF.

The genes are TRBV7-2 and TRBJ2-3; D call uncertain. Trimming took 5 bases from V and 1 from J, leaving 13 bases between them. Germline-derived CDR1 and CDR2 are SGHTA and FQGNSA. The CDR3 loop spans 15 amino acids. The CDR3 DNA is TGTGCCAGCAGCCCTCAGCGCCGGCGCACAGATACGCAGTATTTT. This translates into CASSPQRRRTDTQYF.

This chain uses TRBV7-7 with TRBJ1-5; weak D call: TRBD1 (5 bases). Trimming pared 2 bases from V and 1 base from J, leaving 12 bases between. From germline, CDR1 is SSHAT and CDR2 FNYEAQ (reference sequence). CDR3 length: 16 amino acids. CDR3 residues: CASSLSWTLSNQPQHF. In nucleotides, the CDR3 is TGTGCCAGCAGCTTATCGTGGACACTCAGCAATCAGCCCCAGCATTTT.

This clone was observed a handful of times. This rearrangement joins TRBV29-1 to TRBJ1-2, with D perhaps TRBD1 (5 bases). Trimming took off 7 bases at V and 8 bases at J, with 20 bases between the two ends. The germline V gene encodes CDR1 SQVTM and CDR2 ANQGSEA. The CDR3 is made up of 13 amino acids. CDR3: CSADLGTDGGYTF. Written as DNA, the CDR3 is TGCAGCGCTGACCTCGGGACGGACGGCGGCTACACCTTC.

CDR3 coding DNA: TGTGCCAGCAGCTTAACGGCCGCAGATACGCAGTATTTT. Translated, it gives CASSLTAADTQYF. The chain is built from TRBV7-3 and TRBJ2-3; no clear D. The CDR3 has 13 amino acids. Trimming cost V 0 bases and J 4 bases, with 5 bases left between them. The V gene's germline CDR1 is SGHTA and CDR2 FQGTGA.

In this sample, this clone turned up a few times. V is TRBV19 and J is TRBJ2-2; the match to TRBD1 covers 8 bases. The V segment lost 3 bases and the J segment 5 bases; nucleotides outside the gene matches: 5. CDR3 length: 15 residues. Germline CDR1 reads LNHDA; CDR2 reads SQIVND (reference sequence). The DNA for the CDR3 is TGTGCCAGTAGTATGGGACAGGCCACTACCGGGGAGCTGTTTTTT. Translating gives CASSMGQATTGELFF.

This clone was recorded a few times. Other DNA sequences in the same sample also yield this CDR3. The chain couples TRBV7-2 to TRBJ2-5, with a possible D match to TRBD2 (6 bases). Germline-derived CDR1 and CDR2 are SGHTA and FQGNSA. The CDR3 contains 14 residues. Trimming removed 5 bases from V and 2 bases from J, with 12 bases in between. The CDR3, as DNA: TGTGCCAGCAGCCTCGGGGGTGGACAAGAGACCCAGTACTTC. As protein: CASSLGGGQETQYF.

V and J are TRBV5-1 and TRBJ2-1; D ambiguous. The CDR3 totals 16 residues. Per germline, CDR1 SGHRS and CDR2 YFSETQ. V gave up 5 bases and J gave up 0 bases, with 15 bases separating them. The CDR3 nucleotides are TGCGCCAGCAGACCGACTGTTTCGAGCTCCTACAATGAGCAGTTCTTC. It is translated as CASRPTVSSSYNEQFF.